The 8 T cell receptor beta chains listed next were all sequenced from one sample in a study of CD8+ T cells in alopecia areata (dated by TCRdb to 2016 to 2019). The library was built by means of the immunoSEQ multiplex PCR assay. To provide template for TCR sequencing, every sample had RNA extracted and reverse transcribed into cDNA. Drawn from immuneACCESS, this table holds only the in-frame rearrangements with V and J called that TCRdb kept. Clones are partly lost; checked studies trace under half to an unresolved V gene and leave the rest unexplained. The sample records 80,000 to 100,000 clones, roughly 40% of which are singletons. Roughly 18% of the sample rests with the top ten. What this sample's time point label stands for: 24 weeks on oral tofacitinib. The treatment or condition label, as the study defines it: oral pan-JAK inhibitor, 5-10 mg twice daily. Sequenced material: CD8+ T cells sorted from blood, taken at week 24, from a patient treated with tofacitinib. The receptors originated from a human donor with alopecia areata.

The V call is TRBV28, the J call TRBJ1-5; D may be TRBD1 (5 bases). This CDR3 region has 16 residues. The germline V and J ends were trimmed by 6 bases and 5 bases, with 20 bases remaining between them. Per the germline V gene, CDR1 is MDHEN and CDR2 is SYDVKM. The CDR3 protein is CASRPIYGTDYQPQHF. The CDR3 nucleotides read TGTGCCAGCAGGCCAATATATGGGACGGATTATCAGCCCCAGCATTTT.

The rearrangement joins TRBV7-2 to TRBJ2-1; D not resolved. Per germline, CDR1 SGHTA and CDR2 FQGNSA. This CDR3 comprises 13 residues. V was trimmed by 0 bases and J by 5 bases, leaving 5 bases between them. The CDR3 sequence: CASSLAPHNEQFF. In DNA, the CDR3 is TGTGCCAGCAGCTTAGCGCCACACAATGAGCAGTTCTTC. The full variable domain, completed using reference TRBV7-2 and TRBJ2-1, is GAGVSQSPSNKVTEKGKDVELRCDPISGHTALYWYRQSLGQGLEFLIYFQGNSAPDKSGLPSDRFSAERTGGSVSTLTIQRTQQEDSAVYLCASSLAPHNEQFFGPGTRLTVL.

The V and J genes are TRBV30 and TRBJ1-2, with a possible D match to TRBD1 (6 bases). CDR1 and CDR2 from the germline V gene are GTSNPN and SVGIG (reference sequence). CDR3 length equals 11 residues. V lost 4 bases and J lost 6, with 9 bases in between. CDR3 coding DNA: TGTGCCTGGAAAGGGGGTAATGGCTACACCTTC. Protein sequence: CAWKGGNGYTF.

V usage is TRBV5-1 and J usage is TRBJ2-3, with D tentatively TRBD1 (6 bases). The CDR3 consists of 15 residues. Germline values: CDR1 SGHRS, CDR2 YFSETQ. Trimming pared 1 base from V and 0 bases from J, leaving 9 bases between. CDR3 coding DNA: TGCGCCAGCAGCTTGAGGGGACAAAGCACAGATACGCAGTATTTT. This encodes CASSLRGQSTDTQYF.

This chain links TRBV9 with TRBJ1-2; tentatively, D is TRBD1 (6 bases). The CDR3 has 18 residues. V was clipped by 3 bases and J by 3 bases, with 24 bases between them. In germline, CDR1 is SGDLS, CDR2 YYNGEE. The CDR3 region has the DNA TGTGCCAGCAGCGATCCTAGGACAGCTCCAAAAGGGTACTATGGCTACACCTTC. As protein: CASSDPRTAPKGYYGYTF.

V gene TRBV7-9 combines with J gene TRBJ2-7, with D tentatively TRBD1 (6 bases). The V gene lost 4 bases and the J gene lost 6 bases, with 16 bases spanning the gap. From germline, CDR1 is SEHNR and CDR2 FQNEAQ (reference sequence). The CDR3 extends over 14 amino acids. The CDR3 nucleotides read TGTGCCAGCAGCTATCAGGGGCTCCTTGGCGAGCAGTACTTC. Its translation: CASSYQGLLGEQYF.

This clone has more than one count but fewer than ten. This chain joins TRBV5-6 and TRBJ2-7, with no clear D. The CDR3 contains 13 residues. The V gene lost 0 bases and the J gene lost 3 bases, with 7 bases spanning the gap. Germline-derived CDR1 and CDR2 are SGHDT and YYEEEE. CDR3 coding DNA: TGTGCCAGCAGCTTGGTTCAGAGCTACGAGCAGTACTTC. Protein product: CASSLVQSYEQYF.

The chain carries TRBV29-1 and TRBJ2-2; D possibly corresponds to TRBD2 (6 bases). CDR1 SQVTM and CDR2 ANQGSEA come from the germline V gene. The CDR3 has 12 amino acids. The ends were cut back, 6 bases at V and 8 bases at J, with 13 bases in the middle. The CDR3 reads CSVTGARGELFF. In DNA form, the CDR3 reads TGCAGCGTGACGGGAGCAAGGGGGGAGCTGTTTTTT.